This record looks at one TCR beta chain sequence and its context. Its antigen is currently unknown. The CDR3 is 15 amino acids. Germline-derived CDR1 and CDR2 are SGHRS and YFSETQ. With 5 bases clipped from V and 2 bases from J, the junction kept 10 bases outside the gene matches. The source of the sample is a study of CD8+ T cells in alopecia areata. Study-wide results and caveats: For lesional scalp, especially alopecia totalis/universalis, clonality was higher than in normal scalp.

RNA extraction was followed by reverse transcription into cDNA, which acted as the sequencing template. Clones were sequenced by immunoSEQ multiplex PCR, and TCRdb holds only the in-frame ones, with some missing. The sample shows approximately 180,000 clones, roughly 60% of them seen only once. The chain carries TRBV5-1 and TRBJ2-7, with 7 bases matching TRBD1. The source was CD4+ T cells sorted from blood, collected at week 0. The clonotype comes from a human donor with alopecia areata. CDR3 in amino acids: CASRKGQDPTYEQYF. For the CDR3, the DNA is TGCGCCAGCAGAAAAGGACAGGACCCAACCTACGAGCAGTACTTC.